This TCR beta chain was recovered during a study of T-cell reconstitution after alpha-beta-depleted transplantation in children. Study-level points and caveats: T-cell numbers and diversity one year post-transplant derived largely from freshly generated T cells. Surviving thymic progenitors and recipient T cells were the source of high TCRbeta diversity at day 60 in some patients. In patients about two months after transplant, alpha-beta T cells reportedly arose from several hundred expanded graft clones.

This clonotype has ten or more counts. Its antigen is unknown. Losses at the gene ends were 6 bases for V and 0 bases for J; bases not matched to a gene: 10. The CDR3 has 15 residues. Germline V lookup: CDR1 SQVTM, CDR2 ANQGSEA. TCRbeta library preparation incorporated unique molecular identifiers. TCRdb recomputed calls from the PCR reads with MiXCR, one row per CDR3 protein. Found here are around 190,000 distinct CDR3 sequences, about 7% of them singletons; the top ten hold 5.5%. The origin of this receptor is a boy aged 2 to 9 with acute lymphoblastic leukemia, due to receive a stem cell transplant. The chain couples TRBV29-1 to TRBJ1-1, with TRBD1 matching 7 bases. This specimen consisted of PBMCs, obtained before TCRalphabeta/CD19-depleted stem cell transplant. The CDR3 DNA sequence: TGCAGCGTGAGTCCCCACAGGGGTATGAACACTGAAGCTTTCTTT. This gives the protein CSVSPHRGMNTEAFF. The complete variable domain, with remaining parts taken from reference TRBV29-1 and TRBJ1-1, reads SAVISQKPSRDICQRGTSLTIQCQVDSQVTMMFWYRQQPGQSLTLIATANQGSEATYESGFVIDKFPISRPNLTFSTLTVSNMSPEDSSIYLCSVSPHRGMNTEAFFGQGTRLTVV.